The rows below give T cell receptor beta chains drawn from one sample of a study of a mutant IDH1 vaccine in newly diagnosed glioma. Measured with immunoSEQ multiplex PCR; TCRdb has only the in-frame clones, and not every one. The sample consists of 50,000 to 70,000 clones, 80% to 90% of them appearing once. Antigens for these TCRs are unknown. The material sequenced was PBMCs, taken from a glioma patient whose treatment included an IDH1 peptide vaccine. These receptors all come from a woman between 40 and 50 years old with glioma. Some clones in this sample may be carry-over from other donors' samples. CDR3s include the opening cysteine and the closing phenylalanine or tryptophan. The order of the fields is J gene, D gene, V gene, clone size, CDR3 protein, CDR3 DNA. The D gene is left open where the match is weak. A row's size may be missing; if present it is once, few, many or a size class.

J gene: TRBJ2-5
D gene: .
V gene: TRBV28
clone size: .
CDR3 protein: CASSLMTAQETQYF
CDR3 DNA: TGTGCCAGCAGTTTAATGACAGCCCAAGAGACCCAGTACTTC

J gene: TRBJ2-3
D gene: .
V gene: TRBV27
clone size: .
CDR3 protein: CASSAQRSTDTQYF
CDR3 DNA: TGTGCCAGCAGCGCACAGCGTAGCACAGATACGCAGTATTTT

J gene: TRBJ1-2
D gene: .
V gene: TRBV6-5
clone size: once
CDR3 protein: CASGTRKGYTF
CDR3 DNA: TGTGCCAGCGGGACCAGGAAAGGCTACACCTTC

J gene: TRBJ1-2
D gene: .
V gene: TRBV9
clone size: .
CDR3 protein: CASKSRGGYTF
CDR3 DNA: TGTGCCAGCAAATCGAGAGGAGGCTACACCTTC

J gene: TRBJ2-1
D gene: .
V gene: TRBV23-1
clone size: .
CDR3 protein: CASTQGFSYNEQFF
CDR3 DNA: TGCGCCAGCACCCAGGGATTCTCCTACAATGAGCAGTTCTTC

J gene: TRBJ1-5
D gene: .
V gene: TRBV11-2
clone size: .
CDR3 protein: CASSHDVGNQPQHF
CDR3 DNA: TGTGCCAGCAGCCATGACGTCGGGAATCAGCCCCAGCATTTT

J gene: TRBJ2-3
D gene: TRBD2
V gene: TRBV5-4
clone size: .
CDR3 protein: CASSLFSGGPDTQYF
CDR3 DNA: TGTGCCAGCAGCTTGTTTAGCGGGGGCCCAGATACGCAGTATTTT

J gene: TRBJ2-5
D gene: .
V gene: TRBV6-1
clone size: .
CDR3 protein: CASVSGGDQETQYF
CDR3 DNA: TGTGCCAGCGTTTCAGGGGGGGACCAAGAGACCCAGTACTTC

J gene: TRBJ2-1
D gene: TRBD2
V gene: TRBV7-2
clone size: .
CDR3 protein: CASSFLAGGRFHEQFF
CDR3 DNA: TGTGCCAGCAGTTTCCTAGCGGGGGGGCGCTTCCATGAGCAGTTCTTC

J gene: TRBJ1-6
D gene: .
V gene: TRBV6-6
clone size: .
CDR3 protein: CASSAGTPLHF
CDR3 DNA: TGTGCCAGCAGTGCCGGGACACCCCTCCACTTT

J gene: TRBJ1-3
D gene: .
V gene: TRBV10-1
clone size: .
CDR3 protein: CASSASWTSNTIYF
CDR3 DNA: TGCGCCAGCAGTGCGTCTTGGACTTCGAACACCATATATTTT

J gene: TRBJ1-1
D gene: .
V gene: TRBV20-1
clone size: few
CDR3 protein: CSATAGTEAFF
CDR3 DNA: TGCAGTGCCACCGCAGGGACTGAAGCTTTCTTT

J gene: TRBJ2-7
D gene: .
V gene: TRBV5-4
clone size: .
CDR3 protein: CASSLGRGGPYEQYF
CDR3 DNA: TGTGCCAGCAGCTTGGGAAGGGGGGGCCCCTACGAGCAGTACTTC

J gene: TRBJ2-1
D gene: TRBD2
V gene: TRBV7-9
clone size: .
CDR3 protein: CASSLGASGGGYNEQFF
CDR3 DNA: TGTGCCAGCAGCTTAGGGGCTAGCGGGGGTGGCTACAATGAGCAGTTCTTC

J gene: TRBJ2-2
D gene: .
V gene: TRBV10-1
clone size: .
CDR3 protein: CASSVQITGELFF
CDR3 DNA: TGCGCCAGCAGTGTACAGATCACCGGGGAGCTGTTTTTT

J gene: TRBJ2-3
D gene: .
V gene: TRBV27
clone size: .
CDR3 protein: CASQTRPYTDTQYF
CDR3 DNA: TGTGCCAGTCAGACTAGGCCCTACACAGATACGCAGTATTTT

J gene: TRBJ2-1
D gene: TRBD1
V gene: TRBV29-1
clone size: .
CDR3 protein: CSVGQGGGEQFF
CDR3 DNA: TGCAGCGTTGGACAGGGTGGAGGTGAGCAGTTCTTC

J gene: TRBJ2-3
D gene: TRBD2
V gene: TRBV30
clone size: .
CDR3 protein: CAWSVQSGGATDTQYF
CDR3 DNA: TGTGCCTGGAGCGTCCAGAGCGGGGGGGCAACAGATACGCAGTATTTT

J gene: TRBJ2-5
D gene: TRBD2
V gene: TRBV10-3
clone size: .
CDR3 protein: CAIRGTSGGEETQYF
CDR3 DNA: TGTGCCATCAGGGGGACTAGCGGGGGAGAAGAGACCCAGTACTTC

J gene: TRBJ2-5
D gene: TRBD2
V gene: TRBV5-4
clone size: .
CDR3 protein: CASSHGLAETQYF
CDR3 DNA: TGTGCCAGCAGCCACGGACTAGCTGAGACCCAGTACTTC

J gene: TRBJ2-3
D gene: TRBD2
V gene: TRBV27
clone size: once
CDR3 protein: CASTLGGTSTDTQYF
CDR3 DNA: TGTGCCAGCACCCTGGGGGGGACCAGCACAGATACGCAGTATTTT

J gene: TRBJ1-1
D gene: .
V gene: TRBV18
clone size: .
CDR3 protein: CASSPRRASEAFF
CDR3 DNA: TGTGCCAGCTCACCACGAAGAGCATCTGAAGCTTTCTTT

J gene: TRBJ1-1
D gene: .
V gene: TRBV5-6
clone size: .
CDR3 protein: CASSLALHTEAFF
CDR3 DNA: TGTGCCAGCAGCTTGGCCCTTCACACTGAAGCTTTCTTT

J gene: TRBJ1-1
D gene: .
V gene: TRBV9
clone size: .
CDR3 protein: CASSVGSGEAFF
CDR3 DNA: TGTGCCAGCAGCGTAGGGAGTGGTGAAGCTTTCTTT

J gene: TRBJ2-5
D gene: TRBD2
V gene: TRBV9
clone size: .
CDR3 protein: CASSVGSIAGGPLGTQYF
CDR3 DNA: TGTGCCAGCAGCGTAGGAAGCATAGCGGGGGGGCCACTAGGGACCCAGTACTTC

J gene: TRBJ2-5
D gene: .
V gene: TRBV27
clone size: once
CDR3 protein: CASSPTDSQETQYF
CDR3 DNA: TGTGCCAGCAGTCCGACCGACAGTCAAGAGACCCAGTACTTC